The next 2 T cell receptor beta chains were all read from a single sample in a study of CD8 T cells in Susac syndrome. The authors reverse transcribed about 0.5 to 1 ug RNA with random hexamers. TCRdb used MiXCR to reprocess the immunoSEQ multiplex PCR reads, holding one entry per CDR3 protein. The sample shows 95,000 to 150,000 distinct CDR3 sequences, about 95% of them seen only once. The sequenced sample was CD8+ T cells from PBMCs. Source of these receptors: a human donor with Susac syndrome.

The chain couples TRBV4-1 to TRBJ2-2; 8 bases align to TRBD2. The CDR3 is made up of 16 amino acids. Looked up from germline, CDR1 is MGHRA and CDR2 is YSYEKL. V shed 2 bases and J 5 bases; nucleotides not matched to a gene: 7. CDR3 amino acids: CASSQSSGGRTGELFF. The CDR3 DNA sequence: TGCGCCAGCAGCCAATCGTCGGGGGGGCGGACCGGGGAGCTGTTTTTT.

This clonotype was seen a single time. This chain links TRBV6-2 or TRBV6-3 with TRBJ1-5; no clear D. V lost 6 bases and J 3 bases, leaving 12 bases between the germline ends. The CDR3 consists of 14 residues. The germline gives CDR1 MNHEY, CDR2 SVGEGT. The CDR3 nucleotides are TGTGCCAGCAGGGATTGGACCGACAATCAGCCCCAGCATTTT. This sequence encodes CASRDWTDNQPQHF.